The clone carrying this T cell receptor (beta chain) was seen a handful of times. Antigen specificity is unknown. Using its own MiXCR run on the RACE reads, TCRdb lists one record per CDR3 protein. The top ten clones hold about 2.5% of a sample with roughly 260,000 distinct CDR3 sequences, approximately 8.6% of them seen once. This entry belongs to a study of human T cells and chemical hapten exposure. Study context: Per-sample TCR yields varied mainly from small pooled library volume differences.

This CDR3 is built from 15 residues. Germline V gene data show CDR1 as SGHRS and CDR2 as YFSETQ. The V end was cut by 0 bases, the J end by 5 bases, with 14 bases between. Study conclusions and caveats: TCRs exceeding a frequency of 1 in 1000 stayed unchanged under DPC sensitization.

Time point denoted: pre-sensitization, week 0. Treatment reported: therapeutic diphenylcyclopropenone sensitization with weekly scalp DPC. The chain employs TRBV5-1 and TRBJ1-2, with a possible D match to TRBD1 (6 bases). The TCR comes from a woman in her thirties or forties with alopecia areata. Some clones in this sample may be carry-over from other donors' samples. This material consisted of whole blood, taken in connection with sensitization to the hapten diphenylcyclopropenone (DPC). The CDR3 DNA follows: TGCGCCAGCAGCTTGGCCGCGGCAGGGGAATATGGCTACACCTTC. Residues: CASSLAAAGEYGYTF.